Below, 26 T cell receptor beta chains from the same sample are listed, as sequenced in a study of control samples from healthy donors and cancer patients. Produced via immunoSEQ multiplex PCR; TCRdb's table is partial and in-frame only. The sample shows 50,000 to 65,000 clones, under 95% of them seen only once. The sequencing input was PBMCs. The receptors stem from a man aged 30-40 years with colorectal cancer.

V and J are TRBV3-1 (or the pseudogene TRBV3-2) and TRBJ2-7; TRBD1 might be the D (5 bases). V was pared by 7 bases and J by 5 bases, with 18 bases between. Germline-derived CDR1 and CDR2 are LGHDT and YNNKEL (reference sequence). CDR3 length: 14 residues. The CDR3 nucleotides read TGTGCCAGCACCTCTCAGGGTATAATAAACGAGCAGTACTTC. Its translation is CASTSQGIINEQYF.

This clone was observed a single time. This chain joins TRBV27 and TRBJ1-1, with D possibly matching TRBD1 (6 bases). The germline CDR1 and CDR2 sequences are MNHEY and SMNVEV (reference sequence). The CDR3 runs 19 residues. Trimming removed 10 bases at V and 0 bases at J, with 30 bases between. The CDR3 spells CATLTMTGILTLMNTEAFF. CDR3 bases: TGTGCCACTCTCACGATGACAGGAATTCTTACCCTGATGAACACTGAAGCTTTCTTT.

The chain combines TRBV20-1 with TRBJ1-1; D unresolved. V was cut by 3 bases and J by 1 base, with 12 bases left in between. The CDR3 covers 14 residues. Germline V gene sequence: CDR1 DFQATT, CDR2 SNEGSKA (reference sequence). This CDR3 is CSASSQTENTEAFF. CDR3 DNA: TGCAGTGCTAGTAGCCAAACTGAGAACACTGAAGCTTTCTTT.

The genes are TRBV18 and TRBJ1-1; unclear D gene. In germline, CDR1 is KGHSH, CDR2 LQKENI. This CDR3 region has 14 residues. V was shortened by 2 bases and J by 4 bases, with 11 bases between the two germline ends. Here the CDR3 reads CASSPDTSGTEAFF. In nucleotides, the CDR3 is TGTGCCAGCTCACCAGACACCTCGGGCACTGAAGCTTTCTTT.

This clone came up once. The chain joins TRBV3-1 (or the pseudogene TRBV3-2) to TRBJ2-3; D possibly corresponds to TRBD2 (5 bases). Germline CDR1 and CDR2: LGHDT and YNNKEL (reference sequence). Trimming pared 3 bases from V and 3 bases from J, leaving 19 bases between. The CDR3 length is 17 residues. The CDR3: CASSQNSAGVMTDTQYF. The DNA for the CDR3 is TGTGCCAGCAGCCAGAACTCGGCCGGGGTGATGACAGATACGCAGTATTTT.

The CDR3 spells CASSIPGADIQYF. Written as DNA, the CDR3 is TGTGCCAGTAGTATTCCGGGGGCGGACATTCAGTACTTC. The chain couples TRBV19 to TRBJ2-4, with D perhaps matching TRBD1 or TRBD2 (6 bases each). The CDR3 totals 13 residues. V was pared by 3 bases and J by 8 bases, with 11 bases between. Germline CDR1 LNHDA, CDR2 SQIVND (reference sequence).

This clone is a singleton in its sample. This chain links TRBV5-1 with TRBJ2-5; perhaps D is TRBD1 or TRBD2 (5 bases each). CDR3 length: 16 amino acids. V was clipped by 0 bases and J by 6 bases, with 18 bases between them. Germline V lookup: CDR1 SGHRS, CDR2 YFSETQ. The CDR3: CASSLDPGTAEKTQYF. CDR3 bases: TGCGCCAGCAGCTTGGACCCAGGGACCGCGGAGAAGACCCAGTACTTC.

The rearrangement uses TRBV9 and TRBJ2-1, with D maybe TRBD2 (6 bases). The CDR3 covers 15 residues. Trimming took off 4 bases at V and 4 bases at J, with 15 bases between the two ends. Germline lookup yields CDR1 SGDLS and CDR2 YYNGEE. As DNA, the CDR3 is TGTGCCAGCAGCACAGGAGGGGCGCTTTACAATGAGCAGTTCTTC. This gives the protein CASSTGGALYNEQFF.

This clone was detected once. The CDR3 DNA reads TGTGCCAGCAGTTCGGGCCTGGGGCTAGGAGAAAAACTGTTTTTT. Translated, it gives CASSSGLGLGEKLFF. The rearrangement uses TRBV5-4 and TRBJ1-4; D may be TRBD1 (5 bases). The germline V gene has CDR1 SGHNT and CDR2 YYREEE (reference sequence). The CDR3 contains 15 residues. Trimming removed 5 bases from V and 8 bases from J, with 19 bases in between.

The CDR3 spells CASSLSPYASRGVADTQYF. The CDR3 bases are TGTGCCAGCAGTTTATCACCGTACGCGTCGCGGGGGGTTGCAGATACGCAGTATTTT. This chain joins TRBV27 and TRBJ2-3; 8 bases agree with TRBD2. The trim removed 0 bases at V and 4 bases at J, leaving 15 bases unmatched. Germline lookup yields CDR1 MNHEY and CDR2 SMNVEV (reference sequence). This CDR3 is built from 19 residues.

In regard to this clone: The junction departs from germline at one end; a sequencing error may be responsible. Other nucleotide sequences from this sample produce the same CDR3. The chain joins TRBV5-1 to TRBJ1-2; TRBD1 is a possible D gene (5 bases). Germline V lookup: CDR1 SGHRS, CDR2 YFSETQ. The CDR3 spans 15 residues. The CDR3: CASKPLSRTNYGYTF. The CDR3 DNA reads as TGCGCCAGCAAACCGCTAAGTAGGACAAACTACGGCTACACCTTC. Complete variable domain (other parts from reference TRBV5-1 and TRBJ1-2): KAGVTQTPRYLIKTRGQQVTLSCSPISGHRSVSWYQQTPGQGLQFLFEYFSETQRNKGNFPGRFSGRQFSNSRSEMNVSTLELGDSALYLCASKPLSRTNYGYTFGSGTRLTVV.

The chain combines TRBV5-1 with TRBJ2-1, with D possibly being TRBD1 or TRBD2 (5 bases each). This CDR3 is 13 amino acids long. The germline CDR1 and CDR2 sequences are SGHRS and YFSETQ. V lost 4 bases and J 3 bases, leaving 8 bases between the germline ends. The CDR3 nucleotides read TGCGCCAGCAGCGGGGGATACTACAATGAGCAGTTCTTC. This sequence encodes CASSGGYYNEQFF.

This clone appeared once. V and J are TRBV20-1 and TRBJ2-1; D is perhaps TRBD1 or TRBD2 (5 bases each). There are 14 residues in the CDR3. CDR1 and CDR2 from the germline V gene are DFQATT and SNEGSKA (reference sequence). Deletions cut 3 bases from V and 4 bases from J, with 13 bases between. CDR3 bases: TGCAGTGCTAGTTCCCCGGGACCTTACAATGAGCAGTTCTTC. Translated: CSASSPGPYNEQFF.

This chain joins TRBV24-1 and TRBJ2-1, with D perhaps being TRBD1 or TRBD2 (6 bases each). The CDR3 has 16 amino acids. Germline lookup yields CDR1 KGHDR and CDR2 SFDVKD. Trimming stripped 1 base from V and 5 bases from J, with 14 bases between. CDR3 amino acids: CATSDFAGTTHNEQFF. In nucleotides, the CDR3 is TGTGCCACCAGTGATTTTGCGGGGACAACTCACAATGAGCAGTTCTTC.

The CDR3 reads CAWRTSFSYEQYF. The CDR3 nucleotides read TGTGCCTGGAGGACTAGTTTCTCCTACGAGCAGTACTTC. V usage is TRBV30 and J usage is TRBJ2-7; D is perhaps TRBD2 (6 bases). CDR1 GTSNPN and CDR2 SVGIG come from the germline V gene (reference sequence). The CDR3 totals 13 residues. V gave up 3 bases and J gave up 0 bases, with 9 bases separating them.

The chain combines TRBV15 with TRBJ2-7, with D perhaps matching TRBD1 or TRBD2 (5 bases each). The ends were cut back, 0 bases at V and 7 bases at J, with 16 bases in the middle. In germline, CDR1 is LNHNV, CDR2 YYDKDF (reference sequence). The CDR3 spans 15 residues. CDR3 bases: TGTGCCACCAGCAGAGATTTAGAGGGGACGCGGGAGCAGTACTTC. This translates into CATSRDLEGTREQYF. Drawing the rest from reference TRBV15 and TRBJ2-7, the complete variable domain is DAMVIQNPRYQVTQFGKPVTLSCSQTLNHNVMYWYQQKSSQAPKLLFHYYDKDFNNEADTPDNFQSRRPNTSFCFLDIRSPGLGDTAMYLCATSRDLEGTREQYFGPGTRLTVT.

This rearrangement joins TRBV15 to TRBJ2-3; D tentatively fits TRBD1 or TRBD2 (6 bases each). V gave up 8 bases and J gave up 4 bases, with 16 bases separating them. This CDR3 spans 14 amino acids. Per the germline V gene, CDR1 is LNHNV and CDR2 is YYDKDF (reference sequence). The CDR3 sequence: CATRYGGSADTQYF. CDR3 DNA sequence: TGTGCCACCCGCTACGGGGGCAGCGCAGATACGCAGTATTTT. The variable domain in full, completed from reference TRBV15 and TRBJ2-3, reads DAMVIQNPRYQVTQFGKPVTLSCSQTLNHNVMYWYQQKSSQAPKLLFHYYDKDFNNEADTPDNFQSRRPNTSFCFLDIRSPGLGDTAMYLCATRYGGSADTQYFGPGTRLTVL.

The chain couples TRBV20-1 to TRBJ1-2; no definite D call. Germline values: CDR1 DFQATT, CDR2 SNEGSKA (reference sequence). The CDR3 is 10 residues long. Trimming stripped 2 bases from V and 11 bases from J, with 9 bases between. The CDR3 DNA reads as TGCAGTGCTAGATACGAGGGTTACACCTTC. This codes for CSARYEGYTF.

The chain recombines TRBV4-1 with TRBJ1-2; D gene uncertain. Germline V gene sequence: CDR1 MGHRA, CDR2 YSYEKL. This CDR3 has 12 amino acids. The V end was cut by 0 bases, the J end by 5 bases, with 4 bases between. Here the CDR3 DNA reads TGCGCCAGCAGCCAAGAAGGTTATGGCTACACCTTC. This translates into CASSQEGYGYTF.

The rearrangement joins TRBV6-6 to TRBJ2-7; 9 positions match TRBD2. The trim removed 5 bases at V and 4 bases at J, leaving 12 bases unmatched. Germline V lookup: CDR1 MNHNY, CDR2 SVGAGI (reference sequence). This CDR3 is built from 16 residues. Here the CDR3 DNA reads TGTGCCAGCAGTCCAATCTCCGCGGGGGGGCAATACGAGCAGTACTTC. Its translation is CASSPISAGGQYEQYF.

The chain employs TRBV20-1 and TRBJ1-5; no definite D call. Trimming took 3 bases from V and 11 from J, leaving 17 bases between them. The CDR3 sequence is 13 residues long. Germline CDR1 is DFQATT and CDR2 is SNEGSKA (reference sequence). This chain's CDR3 is CSASFTDSVAQHF. For the CDR3, the DNA is TGCAGTGCTAGTTTCACCGACTCAGTAGCCCAGCATTTT.

This chain uses TRBV6-4 with TRBJ1-1; D ambiguous. Trimming stripped 2 bases from V and 1 base from J, with 5 bases between. The length of the CDR3 is 13 residues. CDR1 and CDR2 from the germline V gene are MRHNA and SNTAGT. Here the CDR3 DNA reads TGTGCCAGCAGTGACGGTGAGAACACTGAAGCTTTCTTT. It codes for CASSDGENTEAFF.

V and J are TRBV5-4 and TRBJ2-1; TRBD1 matches at 7 bases. Trimming at V came to 4 bases and at J to 0 bases, leaving 7 bases not matched to a gene. The CDR3 sequence is 16 residues long. Germline V CDR1 and CDR2: SGHNT, YYREEE (reference sequence). CDR3 loop: CASSLDRASSYNEQFF. CDR3 in DNA: TGTGCCAGCAGCCTCGACAGGGCCTCCTCCTACAATGAGCAGTTCTTC.

The chain has TRBV7-2 and TRBJ1-1; no reliable D call. Germline V gives CDR1 SGHTA, CDR2 FQGNSA. V shed 4 bases and J shed 0 bases, with 15 bases lying between them. The CDR3 has 16 amino acids. The CDR3 DNA follows: TGTGCCAGCAGCTCCCAAAGTCCTCGCATGAACACTGAAGCTTTCTTT. It codes for CASSSQSPRMNTEAFF.

The V call is TRBV7-2, the J call TRBJ1-1, with D maybe TRBD1 (5 bases). From germline, CDR1 is SGHTA and CDR2 FQGNSA. The ends were cut back, 5 bases at V and 1 base at J, with 11 bases in the middle. The length of the CDR3 is 14 residues. DNA of the CDR3: TGTGCCAGCAGCGGACACCTCCAGAACACTGAAGCTTTCTTT. Its translation is CASSGHLQNTEAFF.

CDR3 loop: CASSIGAVRKAYNEQFF. CDR3 nucleotides: TGTGCCAGTAGTATAGGGGCCGTGAGGAAAGCCTACAATGAGCAGTTCTTC. V usage is TRBV19 and J usage is TRBJ2-1, with D unclear. The V end was cut by 1 base, the J end by 2 bases, with 15 bases between. Germline CDR1 reads LNHDA; CDR2 reads SQIVND (reference sequence). The CDR3 loop spans 17 amino acids.